This entry lists 21 T cell receptor beta chains sequenced from one sample in a study of PD-1 blockade in classical Hodgkin lymphoma. Every one of the patients relapsed after autologous stem cell transplantation (brentuximab vedotin exposure was variable). Only in-frame clones appear in the TCRdb table, and some are missing; sequencing was by immunoSEQ multiplex PCR. This table has some 100,000 clones, 80% to 95% appearing once. The sample in question was peripheral blood mononuclear cells (PBMCs), obtained at baseline. The receptors stem from a human donor with classical Hodgkin lymphoma.

About this clone itself: The junction shows a germline mismatch at one end, possibly a read error. The chain has TRBV6-5 and TRBJ2-7; D is unresolved. The germline V gene has CDR1 MNHEY and CDR2 SVGAGI. This CDR3 spans 12 amino acids. The CDR3 spells CASSSDAYEQYF. DNA of the CDR3: TGTGCCAGCAGTTCCGACGCCTATGAGCAGTACTTC.

This sequence joins TRBV19 and TRBJ1-2; D is perhaps TRBD1 (6 bases). Germline-derived CDR1 and CDR2 are LNHDA and SQIVND (reference sequence). The CDR3 spans 13 residues. V gave up 9 bases and J gave up 4 bases, with 15 bases separating them. The CDR3 DNA sequence: TGTGCCAGCCAGACAGGCCCAACCTATGGCTACACCTTC. The encoded protein is CASQTGPTYGYTF.

The rearrangement uses TRBV1 and TRBJ2-7; the DNA was not used to check the table's D call, TRBD1. TRBV1 is classified as a pseudogene. This CDR3 has 16 amino acids. CDR3 sequence: CTSSQAPSTGRSEQYF. CDR3 in DNA: TGCACCAGCAGCCAAGCCCCCTCGACAGGGCGAAGCGAGCAGTACTTC.

The V and J genes are TRBV5-6 and TRBJ1-1; D not certain. Germline CDR1 and CDR2: SGHDT and YYEEEE. This CDR3 is built from 11 residues. The V end lost 4 bases, the J end lost 2 bases, and 3 bases lay between the germline ends. The CDR3 here is CASSENTEAFF. CDR3 sequence (DNA): TGTGCCAGCAGCGAAAACACTGAAGCTTTCTTT.

The chain links TRBV19 to TRBJ1-3; D uncertain. The germline V gene encodes CDR1 LNHDA and CDR2 SQIVND (reference sequence). This CDR3 is 14 amino acids long. Trimming cost V 3 bases and J 0 bases, with 6 bases left between them. The CDR3 reads CASSIGPSGNTIYF. CDR3 sequence (DNA): TGTGCCAGTAGTATCGGCCCCTCTGGAAACACCATATATTTT.

This sequence joins TRBV6-5 and TRBJ2-6; D not certain. CDR1 and CDR2 from the germline V gene are MNHEY and SVGAGI. Trimming took off 11 bases at V and 0 bases at J, with 14 bases between the two ends. The CDR3 sequence is 15 residues long. The CDR3 region is CASQNRISGANVLTF. In nucleotides, the CDR3 is TGTGCCTCCCAGAACCGGATCTCTGGGGCCAACGTCCTGACTTTC.

The genes are TRBV7-2 and TRBJ2-1, with D possibly called TRBD1 or TRBD2 (5 bases each). With 5 bases removed from V and 7 bases from J, the gap between germline ends came to 18 bases. The CDR3 runs 15 residues. Germline V gene sequence: CDR1 SGHTA, CDR2 FQGNSA. CDR3 nucleotide sequence: TGTGCCAGCAGCCGAGGCTCGGGACCCCTAAATGAGCAGTTCTTC. Its translation is CASSRGSGPLNEQFF.

V gene TRBV6-6 combines with J gene TRBJ2-7; 10 positions agree with TRBD1. There are 13 residues in the CDR3. Per germline, CDR1 MNHNY and CDR2 SVGAGI (reference sequence). Trimming took 4 bases from V and 3 from J; bases not matched to a gene: 0. The CDR3 loop is CASSWDRGYEQYF. The CDR3 nucleotides are TGTGCCAGCAGTTGGGACAGGGGCTACGAGCAGTACTTC.

The V gene is TRBV5-4, the J gene TRBJ2-1, with 8 nucleotides matching TRBD2. Germline-derived CDR1 and CDR2 are SGHNT and YYREEE (reference sequence). With 2 bases clipped from V and 6 bases from J, the junction kept 7 bases outside the gene matches. This CDR3 has 15 amino acids. The CDR3 region is CASSFKREIINEQFF. CDR3 nucleotide sequence: TGTGCCAGCAGCTTTAAGCGGGAGATCATCAATGAGCAGTTCTTC.

This chain uses TRBV5-4 with TRBJ2-3, with a weak D call TRBD2 (6 bases). The CDR3 runs to 16 residues. Trimming stripped 1 base from V and 2 bases from J, with 14 bases between. Germline CDR1 reads SGHNT; CDR2 reads YYREEE (reference sequence). CDR3 sequence reads: CASSLTAGFPTDTQYF. The CDR3 region has the DNA TGTGCCAGCAGCTTGACGGCGGGATTCCCCACAGATACGCAGTATTTT. The full variable domain, its missing parts supplied by reference TRBV5-4 and TRBJ2-3, is ETGVTQSPTHLIKTRGQQVTLRCSSQSGHNTVSWYQQALGQGPQFIFQYYREEENGRGNFPPRFSGLQFPNYSSELNVNALELDDSALYLCASSLTAGFPTDTQYFGPGTRLTVL.

The chain recombines TRBV14 with TRBJ2-2; D uncertain. The germline gives CDR1 SGHDN, CDR2 FVKESK. The CDR3 has 14 amino acids. With 2 bases removed from V and 2 bases from J, the gap between germline ends came to 6 bases. The CDR3 region is CASSQLDNTGELFF. The CDR3 nucleotides read TGTGCCAGCAGCCAACTTGATAACACCGGGGAGCTGTTTTTT.

This chain links TRBV11-3 with TRBJ2-1; D may match TRBD1 or TRBD2 (5 bases each). Trimming removed 5 bases at V and 5 bases at J, with 13 bases between. This CDR3 spans 14 amino acids. Looked up from germline, CDR1 is SGHNT and CDR2 is YENEEA. The DNA of the CDR3 is TGTGCCAGCAGCCGACGGGACGGCCACAATGAGCAGTTCTTC. This encodes CASSRRDGHNEQFF.

CDR3 residues: CASSVGTSGTGRNEQFF. In DNA, the CDR3 is TGCGCCAGCAGCGTAGGGACTAGCGGGACTGGTCGGAATGAGCAGTTCTTC. The J gene is TRBJ2-1, the V gene TRBV5-1, with 13 bases aligning to TRBD2. CDR1 is SGHRS, CDR2 YFSETQ, per germline. The CDR3 runs to 17 residues. Unmatched junction bases numbered 11, after V lost 4 bases and J lost 7 bases.

The chain joins TRBV5-4 to TRBJ2-6; D uncertain. The V end was cut by 2 bases, the J end by 2 bases, with 8 bases between. Germline-derived CDR1 and CDR2 are SGHNT and YYREEE (reference sequence). The CDR3 consists of 15 residues. DNA for the CDR3: TGTGCCAGCAGCTTTTGGGGTGCTGGGGCCAACGTCCTGACTTTC. Encoded protein: CASSFWGAGANVLTF.

This chain joins TRBV27 and TRBJ2-3; TRBD2 matches 10 bases. The V and J ends lost 2 bases and 0 bases, in that order; junction bases with no gene match: 2. Germline lookup yields CDR1 MNHEY and CDR2 SMNVEV (reference sequence). The CDR3 has 16 residues. CDR3 region: CASSLLAGVSTDTQYF. The CDR3 DNA reads TGTGCCAGCAGTTTACTAGCGGGAGTGAGCACAGATACGCAGTATTTT.

The gene calls are TRBV11-2 and TRBJ2-7, with TRBD1 matching 7 bases. V dropped 5 bases and J dropped 2; count of bases not matched to a gene: 18. This CDR3 spans 18 amino acids. Germline CDR1 and CDR2: SGHAT and FQNNGV. DNA of the CDR3: TGTGCCAGCAGCCCGAACCCTATATTTCGGGACAGCCCCTACGAGCAGTACTTC. It codes for CASSPNPIFRDSPYEQYF.

The chain uses TRBV11-3 and TRBJ1-1; 7 positions agree with TRBD1. The V segment lost 1 base and the J segment 2 bases; nucleotides outside the gene matches: 4. The CDR3 runs 15 residues. Germline CDR1 reads SGHNT; CDR2 reads YENEEA. Here the CDR3 DNA reads TGTGCCAGCAGCTTAGCTGGGACAGCTAACACTGAAGCTTTCTTT. Translating gives CASSLAGTANTEAFF.

The J gene is TRBJ1-4, the V gene TRBV7-2; no clear D gene. CDR1 and CDR2 (germline): SGHTA, FQGNSA. The CDR3 covers 17 residues. Between the trimmed V and J ends, which lost 1 base and 3 bases, there was a span of 15 bases. The CDR3 loop reads CASSLGSPRVSNEKLFF. CDR3 coding DNA: TGTGCCAGCAGCTTAGGCTCCCCGAGGGTATCTAATGAAAAACTGTTTTTT.

The chain recombines TRBV11-2 with TRBJ2-1; 8 bases agree with TRBD1. Germline lookup yields CDR1 SGHAT and CDR2 FQNNGV. J lost 9 bases, V lost 2 bases, and 3 bases had no gene match. The CDR3 has 13 amino acids. CDR3 sequence: CASSLRDRFEQFF. In DNA, the CDR3 is TGTGCCAGCAGCTTAAGGGACAGGTTTGAGCAGTTCTTC.

This rearrangement joins TRBV29-1 to TRBJ2-2; 7 bases align to TRBD2. CDR3 size: 14 residues. With V trimmed by 5 bases and J by 6 bases, 9 bases remained unmatched. Germline assignment: CDR1 SQVTM and CDR2 ANQGSEA. The CDR3 DNA is TGCAGCGTTCATCTAGCGGAAGGGTCCGGGGAGCTGTTTTTT. Translation gives CSVHLAEGSGELFF.

This CDR3 is CASSVDTLAGGYEQYF. CDR3 sequence (DNA): TGTGCCAGCAGCGTAGACACACTAGCGGGAGGGTACGAGCAGTACTTC. The chain employs TRBV9 and TRBJ2-7; 13 nucleotides align to TRBD2. There are 16 residues in the CDR3. Germline assignment: CDR1 SGDLS and CDR2 YYNGEE. V lost 0 bases to trimming and J lost 4 bases; unmatched junction nucleotides: 4. The entire variable domain, with the rest obtained from reference TRBV9 and TRBJ2-7, is as follows: DSGVTQTPKHLITATGQRVTLRCSPRSGDLSVYWYQQSLDQGLQFLIQYYNGEERAKGNILERFSAQQFPDLHSELNLSSLELGDSALYFCASSVDTLAGGYEQYFGPGTRLTVT.